This TCR beta chain was observed in a study of blood T cell repertoires in COVID-19. Clones were read by immunoSEQ multiplex PCR, and TCRdb kept only the in-frame ones, dropping some. The sample has 150,000 to 200,000 clones, roughly 79% seen once. Seattle patient enrollment occurred during active infection, with longitudinal follow-up thereafter. V was clipped by 0 bases and J by 4 bases; unmatched bases: 7. This CDR3 contains 17 residues. The germline V gene has CDR1 SGDLS and CDR2 YYNGEE. The origin of this receptor is an elderly woman with COVID-19, enrolled during active disease. This chain uses TRBV9 with TRBJ1-4; 9 bases are a match to TRBD1. The sample was peripheral blood. DNA of the CDR3: TGTGCCAGCAGCGTAGGAACAGGGGGCCGGGTTAATGAAAAACTGTTTTTT. Protein product: CASSVGTGGRVNEKLFF. Full variable domain (missing parts from reference TRBV9 and TRBJ1-4): DSGVTQTPKHLITATGQRVTLRCSPRSGDLSVYWYQQSLDQGLQFLIQYYNGEERAKGNILERFSAQQFPDLHSELNLSSLELGDSALYFCASSVGTGGRVNEKLFFGSGTQLSVL.